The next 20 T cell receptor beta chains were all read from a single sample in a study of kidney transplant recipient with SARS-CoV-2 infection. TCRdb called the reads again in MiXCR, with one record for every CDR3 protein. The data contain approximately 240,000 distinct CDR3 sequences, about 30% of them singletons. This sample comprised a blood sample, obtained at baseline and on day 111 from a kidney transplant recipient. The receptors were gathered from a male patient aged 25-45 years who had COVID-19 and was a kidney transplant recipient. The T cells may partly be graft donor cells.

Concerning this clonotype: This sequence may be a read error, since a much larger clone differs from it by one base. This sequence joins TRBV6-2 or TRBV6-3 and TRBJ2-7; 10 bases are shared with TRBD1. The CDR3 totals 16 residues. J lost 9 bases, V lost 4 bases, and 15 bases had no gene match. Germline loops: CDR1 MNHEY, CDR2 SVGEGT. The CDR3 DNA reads TGTGCCAGCAGTTTAAATCCGGGACAGGGGAAGGACGGGCAGTACTTC. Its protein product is CASSLNPGQGKDGQYF.

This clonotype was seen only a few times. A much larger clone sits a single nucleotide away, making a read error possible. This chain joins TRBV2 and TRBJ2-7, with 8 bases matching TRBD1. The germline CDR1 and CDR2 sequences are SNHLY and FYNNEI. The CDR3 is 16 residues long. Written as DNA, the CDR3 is TGTACCAGCAGTGAAGGTGTGACAGGGGACCCCTACGAGCAGTACTTC. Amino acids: CTSSEGVTGDPYEQYF.

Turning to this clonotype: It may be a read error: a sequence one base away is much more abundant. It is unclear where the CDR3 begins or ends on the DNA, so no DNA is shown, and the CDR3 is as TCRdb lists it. CDR3 protein: CASSFGTGIFGHTF. This chain connects TRBV27 to TRBJ2-4; the table calls TRBD1, which could not be checked here. The CDR3 numbers 14 amino acids, ends counted. Germline CDR1 is MNHEY and CDR2 is SMNVEV (reference sequence).

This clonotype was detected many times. The CDR3 DNA sequence: TGTGCCAGCAGTCAAAGAAAAAGCTCCTACAATGAGCAGTTCTTC. Encoded protein: CASSQRKSSYNEQFF. The rearrangement links TRBV12-3 or TRBV12-4 to TRBJ2-1, with no clear D. The CDR3 is made up of 15 amino acids. V lost 5 bases, J lost 0 bases, and 11 bases lay in between.

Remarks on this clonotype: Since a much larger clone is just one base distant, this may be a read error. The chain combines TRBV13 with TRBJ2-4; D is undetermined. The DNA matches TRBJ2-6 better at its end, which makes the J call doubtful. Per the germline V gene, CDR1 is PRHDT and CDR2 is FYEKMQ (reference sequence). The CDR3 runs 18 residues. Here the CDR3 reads CAGSQPQLSTKSGQRLTF. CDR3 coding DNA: TGTGCCGGCAGTCAACCGCAGCTGAGTACAAAGTCGGGCCAACGTCTGACTTTC.

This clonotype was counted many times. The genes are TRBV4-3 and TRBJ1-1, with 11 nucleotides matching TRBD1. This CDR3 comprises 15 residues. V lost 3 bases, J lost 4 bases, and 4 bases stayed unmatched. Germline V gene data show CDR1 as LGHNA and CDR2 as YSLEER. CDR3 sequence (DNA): TGCGCCAGCAGCCAGACCGGGACAGGGGGCACTGAAGCTTTCTTT. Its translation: CASSQTGTGGTEAFF.

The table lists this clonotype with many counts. The CDR3 DNA follows: TGTGCCAGTAGTATCGCCAAGACAAATCGAAAGACCTATGGCTACACCTTC. As protein: CASSIAKTNRKTYGYTF. V and J are TRBV19 and TRBJ1-2; D unclear. V lost 3 bases to trimming and J lost 4 bases, with 21 bases between them. The CDR3 consists of 17 residues. Germline-derived CDR1 and CDR2 are LNHDA and SQIVND (reference sequence). The full variable domain, its missing parts supplied by reference TRBV19 and TRBJ1-2, is DGGITQSPKYLFRKEGQNVTLSCEQNLNHDAMYWYRQDPGQGLRLIYYSQIVNDFQKGDIAEGYSVSREKKESFPLTVTSAQKNPTAFYLCASSIAKTNRKTYGYTFGSGTRLTVV.

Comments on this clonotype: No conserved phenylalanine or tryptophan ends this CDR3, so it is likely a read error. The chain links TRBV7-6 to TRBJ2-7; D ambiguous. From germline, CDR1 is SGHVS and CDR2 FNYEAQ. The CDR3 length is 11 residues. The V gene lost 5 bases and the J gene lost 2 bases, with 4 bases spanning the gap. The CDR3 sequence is CASSGAYEQYL. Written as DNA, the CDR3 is TGTGCCAGCAGCGGGGCCTACGAGCAGTACCTC.

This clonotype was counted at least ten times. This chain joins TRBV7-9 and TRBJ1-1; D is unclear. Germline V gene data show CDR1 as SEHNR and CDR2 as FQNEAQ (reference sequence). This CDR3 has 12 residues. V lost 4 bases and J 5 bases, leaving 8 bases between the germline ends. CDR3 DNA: TGTGCCAGCAGCTCCGGGTTGACTGAAGCTTTCTTT. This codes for CASSSGLTEAFF.

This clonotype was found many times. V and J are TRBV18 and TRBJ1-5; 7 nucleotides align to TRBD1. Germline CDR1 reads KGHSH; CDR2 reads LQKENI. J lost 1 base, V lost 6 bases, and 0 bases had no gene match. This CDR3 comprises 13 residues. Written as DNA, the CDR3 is TGTGCCAGCTCGACAGGGAGCAATCAGCCCCAGCATTTT. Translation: CASSTGSNQPQHF.

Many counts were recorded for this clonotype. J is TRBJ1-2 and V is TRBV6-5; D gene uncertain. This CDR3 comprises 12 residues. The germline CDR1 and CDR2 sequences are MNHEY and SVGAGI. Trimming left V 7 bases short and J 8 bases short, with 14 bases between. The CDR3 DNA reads TGTGCCAGCACCCCTCGAAGGGTCGGCTACACCTTC. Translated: CASTPRRVGYTF.

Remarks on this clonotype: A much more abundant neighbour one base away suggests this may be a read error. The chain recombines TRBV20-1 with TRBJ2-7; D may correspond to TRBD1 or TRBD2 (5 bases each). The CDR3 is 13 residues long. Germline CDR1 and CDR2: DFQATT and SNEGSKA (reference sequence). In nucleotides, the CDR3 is TGCGGTGCTAGGGGCCGGGGTTCCTACGAGCAGTACTTC. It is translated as CGARGRGSYEQYF.

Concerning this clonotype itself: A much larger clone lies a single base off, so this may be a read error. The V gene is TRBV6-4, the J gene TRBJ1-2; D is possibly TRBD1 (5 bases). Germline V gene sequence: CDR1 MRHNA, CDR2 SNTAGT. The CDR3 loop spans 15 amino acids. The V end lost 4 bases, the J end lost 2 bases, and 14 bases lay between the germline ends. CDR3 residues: CASSADGGTNYGYTF. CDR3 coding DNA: TGTGCCAGCAGTGCGGATGGGGGAACAAACTATGGCTACACCTTC.

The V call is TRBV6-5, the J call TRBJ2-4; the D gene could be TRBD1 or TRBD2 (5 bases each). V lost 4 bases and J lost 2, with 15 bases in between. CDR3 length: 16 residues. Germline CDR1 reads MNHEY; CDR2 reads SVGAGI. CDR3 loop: CASSSLGGKTKNIQYF. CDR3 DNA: TGTGCCAGCAGTTCGCTTGGGGGAAAGACCAAAAACATTCAGTACTTC.

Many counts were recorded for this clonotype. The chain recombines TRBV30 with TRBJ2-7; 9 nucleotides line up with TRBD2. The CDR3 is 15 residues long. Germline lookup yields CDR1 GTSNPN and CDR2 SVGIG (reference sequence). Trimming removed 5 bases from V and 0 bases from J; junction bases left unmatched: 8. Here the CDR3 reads CAWAAYSGSSYEQYF. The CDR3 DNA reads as TGTGCCTGGGCAGCTTATAGCGGGAGCTCCTACGAGCAGTACTTC.

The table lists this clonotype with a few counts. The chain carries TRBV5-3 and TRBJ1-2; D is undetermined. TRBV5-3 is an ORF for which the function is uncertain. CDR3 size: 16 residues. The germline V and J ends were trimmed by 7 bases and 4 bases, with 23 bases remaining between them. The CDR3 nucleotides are TGTGCCAGACAAGTATCAGTGGTGAGAAAGACCTATGGCTACACCTTC. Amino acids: CARQVSVVRKTYGYTF.

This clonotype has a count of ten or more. CDR3 sequence (DNA): TGTGCCAGTAGTGACGACAGGGTGTTCGGCTACACCTTC. Encoded protein: CASSDDRVFGYTF. This sequence joins TRBV19 and TRBJ1-2; 7 nucleotides line up with TRBD1. CDR1 is LNHDA and CDR2 is SQIVND in the germline V gene (reference sequence). The length of the CDR3 is 13 residues. V trimming: 5 bases; J trimming: 8 bases; junction bases outside the gene matches: 8.

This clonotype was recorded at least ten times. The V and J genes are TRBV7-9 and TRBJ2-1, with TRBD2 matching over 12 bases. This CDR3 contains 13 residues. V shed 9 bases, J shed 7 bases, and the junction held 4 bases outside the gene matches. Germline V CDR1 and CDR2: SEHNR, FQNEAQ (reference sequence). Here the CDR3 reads CASPGTSGNEQFF. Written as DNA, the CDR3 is TGTGCCAGTCCGGGGACTAGCGGGAATGAGCAGTTCTTC. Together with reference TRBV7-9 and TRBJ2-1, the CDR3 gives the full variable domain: DTGVSQNPRHKITKRGQNVTFRCDPISEHNRLYWYRQTLGQGPEFLTYFQNEAQLEKSRLLSDRFSAERPKGSFSTLEIQRTEQGDSAMYLCASPGTSGNEQFFGPGTRLTVL.

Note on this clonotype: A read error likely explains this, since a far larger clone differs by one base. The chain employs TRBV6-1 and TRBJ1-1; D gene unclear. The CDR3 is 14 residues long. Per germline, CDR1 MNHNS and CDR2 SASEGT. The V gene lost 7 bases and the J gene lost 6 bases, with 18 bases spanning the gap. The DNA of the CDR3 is TGTGCCAGCAATGCCGCGGTGGATAGGTCTGAAGCTTTCTTT. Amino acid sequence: CASNAAVDRSEAFF.

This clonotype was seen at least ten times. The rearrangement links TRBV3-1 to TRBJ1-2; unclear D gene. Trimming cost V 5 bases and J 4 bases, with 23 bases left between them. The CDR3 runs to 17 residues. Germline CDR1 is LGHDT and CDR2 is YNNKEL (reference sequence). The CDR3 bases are TGTGCCAGCAGCTACCGGTTCACCCTTCGAAAGACCTATGGCTACACCTTC. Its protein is CASSYRFTLRKTYGYTF.